This T cell receptor (beta chain) was identified during a study of human T cells and chemical hapten exposure. At least ten counts were recorded for this clonotype. Using its own MiXCR run on the RACE reads, TCRdb lists one record per CDR3 protein. The sample has tens of thousands of distinct CDR3 sequences, roughly 10% seen once; the top ten hold roughly 2.3%. Time point indicated: patch test 2, 6 weeks after DPC sensitization. The sample's treatment: therapeutic diphenylcyclopropenone sensitization with weekly scalp DPC. Trimming left V 5 bases short and J 1 base short, with 8 bases between. CDR3 size: 13 residues. Germline V gives CDR1 MNHEY, CDR2 SMNVEV (reference sequence).

The sequences come from whole blood, collected in connection with sensitization to the hapten diphenylcyclopropenone (DPC). V gene TRBV27 combines with J gene TRBJ1-2, with D possibly being TRBD1 (6 bases). This clonotype was obtained from a woman aged 25 to 39 with alopecia areata. Some clones in this sample may be carry-over from other donors' samples. The DNA of the CDR3 is TGTGCCAGCAGTCGACAGGATAACTATGGCTACACCTTC. This encodes CASSRQDNYGYTF.